Sequencing of this T cell receptor beta chain was carried out in a study of molecular identifiers for immune sequencing clone quantification. About the study: Four of five RNA aliquots from about 19,000 or 110,000 naive CD8 T cells were sequenced.

TCRdb called the PCR reads again in MiXCR, with one record for every CDR3 protein. The sample includes about half a million distinct CDR3 sequences, around 21% of them seen just once. V was cut by 0 bases and J by 1 base, with 10 bases left in between. Per germline, CDR1 LGHNA and CDR2 YSLEER. The CDR3 length is 15 residues. There are a few counts of this clonotype. What it binds is unknown. Study-wide results and caveats: Reports indicate spiked Jurkat TCR RNA from one cell could be found among one million naive cells.

It was from 20,000 to 1,000,000 sorted cells, with 10%, 30% or 50% RNA, that naive CD8 libraries came. The CD8+CD4-CCR7+CD45RA+ phenotype defined the sorted naive CD8 T cells. The sequenced material came from naive CD8+ T cells from blood, with Jurkat cell RNA spiked in. Subset noted: FACS-sorted CD8+CD4-CCR7+CD45RA+ naive T cells. The origin of this receptor is a human donor in good health. Some libraries in this study had Jurkat cell RNA spiked in. The chain has TRBV4-3 and TRBJ2-7; D unclear. The CDR3 here is CASSQDRKGSYEQYF. The CDR3 coding sequence is TGCGCCAGCAGCCAAGATCGTAAGGGATCCTACGAGCAGTACTTC.